This passage covers 25 T cell receptor beta chains from one sample sequenced in a study of blood T cell dynamics during melanoma immunotherapy. As to time point: week 3, after first cycle of checkpoint inhibitor. Libraries were prepared by immunoSEQ multiplex PCR; TCRdb keeps only in-frame clonotypes and omits some of them. The sample yields about 11,000 clones, roughly 84% seen once. The sequenced sample was blood, obtained from a patient treated with checkpoint blockade. Receptor source: a human donor with melanoma.

The count of this clone is one. The V call is TRBV15, the J call TRBJ1-1; no reliable D call. V was cut by 0 bases and J by 1 base, with 12 bases left in between. There are 16 residues in the CDR3. The germline gives CDR1 LNHNV, CDR2 YYDKDF (reference sequence). This chain's CDR3 is CATSREGVWGNTEAFF. For the CDR3, the DNA is TGTGCCACCAGCAGAGAAGGAGTCTGGGGGAACACTGAAGCTTTCTTT.

The genes are TRBV11-2 and TRBJ2-4; D is unclear. Germline V gene data show CDR1 as SGHAT and CDR2 as FQNNGV. The CDR3 contains 13 residues. Deletions cut 5 bases from V and 0 bases from J, with 5 bases between. The CDR3 region has the DNA TGTGCCAGCAGCACCCCAGCCAAAAACATTCAGTACTTC. Translated: CASSTPAKNIQYF. The full variable domain, in which reference TRBV11-2 and TRBJ2-4 provide the parts outside the CDR3, is EAGVAQSPRYKIIEKRQSVAFWCNPISGHATLYWYQQILGQGPKLLIQFQNNGVVDDSQLPKDRFSAERLKGVDSTLKIQPAKLEDSAVYLCASSTPAKNIQYFGAGTRLSVL.

The rearrangement uses TRBV9 and TRBJ2-7; D is ambiguous. The CDR3 runs to 12 residues. The ends were cut back, 4 bases at V and 3 bases at J, with 8 bases in the middle. Germline CDR1 is SGDLS and CDR2 is YYNGEE. DNA for the CDR3: TGTGCCAGCAGCCCGAGTGACTACGAGCAGTACTTC. It codes for CASSPSDYEQYF.

The chain combines TRBV7-3 with TRBJ1-1; TRBD1 agrees at 10 bases. With V trimmed by 6 bases and J by 8 bases, 3 bases remained unmatched. Germline assignment: CDR1 SGHTA and CDR2 FQGTGA. The CDR3 is made up of 12 amino acids. CDR3 protein: CASSSTGGEAFF. CDR3 nucleotides: TGTGCCAGCAGTTCGACAGGGGGCGAAGCTTTCTTT.

The CDR3 is CASSPDQGSGGYGYTF. DNA for the CDR3: TGCGCCAGCAGTCCCGACCAGGGGAGTGGTGGCTATGGCTACACCTTC. The chain recombines TRBV5-1 with TRBJ1-2, with D tentatively TRBD1 (6 bases). V was clipped by 5 bases and J by 4 bases, with 21 bases between them. CDR3 length: 16 amino acids. The germline V gene encodes CDR1 SGHRS and CDR2 YFSETQ. Using reference TRBV5-1 and TRBJ1-2 for the parts outside the CDR3, the full variable domain is KAGVTQTPRYLIKTRGQQVTLSCSPISGHRSVSWYQQTPGQGLQFLFEYFSETQRNKGNFPGRFSGRQFSNSRSEMNVSTLELGDSALYLCASSPDQGSGGYGYTFGSGTRLTVV.

The chain couples TRBV6-4 to TRBJ2-3; 7 bases map to TRBD1. The CDR3 sequence is 14 residues long. Germline V gene data show CDR1 as MRHNA and CDR2 as SNTAGT. V shed 6 bases and J 4 bases; nucleotides not matched to a gene: 7. CDR3 amino acids: CASSVQGNADTQYF. CDR3 DNA sequence: TGTGCCAGCAGCGTACAGGGGAATGCAGATACGCAGTATTTT.

The chain recombines TRBV27 with TRBJ1-2; 8 positions match TRBD1. In germline, CDR1 is MNHEY, CDR2 SMNVEV (reference sequence). The CDR3 spans 14 residues. After removal of 5 bases from V and 7 bases from J, the junction contained 9 bases not matched to a gene. CDR3 nucleotides: TGTGCCAGCAGTACACGACAGGGGCAGTTTGGCTACACCTTC. This codes for CASSTRQGQFGYTF.

V is TRBV7-2 and J is TRBJ2-1; D might be TRBD1 (6 bases). This CDR3 is built from 14 residues. CDR1 is SGHTA and CDR2 is FQGNSA in the germline V gene. V gave up 5 bases and J gave up 8 bases, with 16 bases separating them. CDR3 bases: TGTGCCAGCAGCCCGCGTACAGGGTACGATGAGCAGTTCTTC. Its translation: CASSPRTGYDEQFF.

The genes are TRBV19 and TRBJ1-5; D not certain. Trimming stripped 3 bases from V and 0 bases from J, with 9 bases between. The CDR3 covers 15 residues. CDR1 is LNHDA and CDR2 is SQIVND in the germline V gene (reference sequence). As DNA, the CDR3 is TGTGCCAGTAGTATGGGCGTTTATAGCAATCAGCCCCAGCATTTT. Protein sequence: CASSMGVYSNQPQHF. The complete variable domain, with remaining parts taken from reference TRBV19 and TRBJ1-5, reads DGGITQSPKYLFRKEGQNVTLSCEQNLNHDAMYWYRQDPGQGLRLIYYSQIVNDFQKGDIAEGYSVSREKKESFPLTVTSAQKNPTAFYLCASSMGVYSNQPQHFGDGTRLSIL.

Worth noting for this clone: Its ends do not fully match the called genes, so a read error is possible. V and J are TRBV5-1 and TRBJ2-2; D is uncertain. CDR1 and CDR2 from the germline V gene are SGHRS and YFSETQ. The CDR3 runs to 13 residues. Here the CDR3 reads CASSDQNSGELFF. In DNA form, the CDR3 reads TGCGCCAGCAGCGACCAGAACTCCGGGGAGCTGTTTTTT.

The rearrangement joins TRBV30 to TRBJ1-3; possible D gene TRBD1, 6 bases. The CDR3 contains 15 residues. The germline V gene has CDR1 GTSNPN and CDR2 SVGIG (reference sequence). Trimming pared 5 bases from V and 1 base from J, leaving 15 bases between. The CDR3 nucleotides read TGTGCCTGGGGGGGGCAGGGATGGTCTGGAAACACCATATATTTT. Translation gives CAWGGQGWSGNTIYF.

The chain employs TRBV5-6 and TRBJ1-2; D possibly corresponds to TRBD1 (5 bases). Trimming removed 1 base from V and 6 bases from J, with 16 bases in between. CDR3 length: 15 amino acids. Germline V gene data show CDR1 as SGHDT and CDR2 as YYEEEE. CDR3 amino acids: CASSLWGRRNDGYTF. Here the CDR3 DNA reads TGTGCCAGCAGCTTGTGGGGACGCAGGAACGATGGCTACACCTTC.

This clone occurred a few times. This rearrangement joins TRBV2 to TRBJ2-1; the match to TRBD2 covers 7 bases. The CDR3 spans 17 residues. The germline gives CDR1 SNHLY, CDR2 FYNNEI. V shed 0 bases, J shed 7 bases, and the junction held 12 bases outside the gene matches. In DNA, the CDR3 is TGTGCCAGCAGTGAAGCGCTTGGAGGGAGGGGAGGGAATGAGCAGTTCTTC. Encoded protein: CASSEALGGRGGNEQFF.

The V gene is TRBV7-2, the J gene TRBJ1-1; D is uncertain. Germline assignment: CDR1 SGHTA and CDR2 FQGNSA. V was clipped by 1 base and J by 1 base, with 4 bases between them. The CDR3 consists of 13 residues. The CDR3, as DNA: TGTGCCAGCAGCTTAGAACCGAACACTGAAGCTTTCTTT. Protein: CASSLEPNTEAFF.

The rearrangement joins TRBV7-8 to TRBJ2-5, with TRBD1 as a possible D gene (6 bases). CDR3 length equals 15 residues. Trimming removed 5 bases at V and 5 bases at J, with 18 bases between. Germline V CDR1 and CDR2: SGHVS, FQNEAQ. CDR3 sequence (DNA): TGTGCCAGCAGCCACCGACGGGAAAGGGGGGAGACCCAGTACTTC. It is translated as CASSHRRERGETQYF. The entire variable domain, with the rest obtained from reference TRBV7-8 and TRBJ2-5, is as follows: GAGVSQSPRYKVAKRGQDVALRCDPISGHVSLFWYQQALGQGPEFLTYFQNEAQLDKSGLPSDRFFAERPEGSVSTLKIQRTQQEDSAVYLCASSHRRERGETQYFGPGTRLLVL.

There are a few counts of this clone. The V gene is TRBV18, the J gene TRBJ1-5; D ambiguous. The CDR3 covers 14 residues. CDR1 and CDR2 from the germline V gene are KGHSH and LQKENI. Trimming removed 3 bases from V and 7 bases from J, with 13 bases in between. CDR3 region: CASSPGRESQPQHF. The CDR3 nucleotides are TGTGCCAGCTCACCCGGAAGGGAGTCCCAGCCCCAGCATTTT.

V usage is TRBV5-6 and J usage is TRBJ1-6, with D hard to call. This CDR3 contains 14 residues. The germline V and J ends were trimmed by 4 bases and 3 bases, with 8 bases remaining between them. CDR1 SGHDT and CDR2 YYEEEE come from the germline V gene. The chain's CDR3 is CASSVDLYNSPLHF. For the CDR3, the DNA is TGTGCCAGCAGCGTTGACCTCTATAATTCACCCCTCCACTTT.

This chain links TRBV7-2 with TRBJ2-5; TRBD1 agrees at 8 bases. The ends lost 1 base at V and 5 bases at J; junction bases unmatched: 9. Germline V lookup: CDR1 SGHTA, CDR2 FQGNSA. This CDR3 spans 16 amino acids. CDR3 residues: CASSLGSRGRPETQYF. CDR3 in DNA: TGTGCCAGCAGCTTAGGATCCAGGGGGCGCCCGGAGACCCAGTACTTC. The variable domain in full, completed from reference TRBV7-2 and TRBJ2-5, reads GAGVSQSPSNKVTEKGKDVELRCDPISGHTALYWYRQSLGQGLEFLIYFQGNSAPDKSGLPSDRFSAERTGGSVSTLTIQRTQQEDSAVYLCASSLGSRGRPETQYFGPGTRLLVL.

This rearrangement joins TRBV4-1 to TRBJ2-7; tentative D call: TRBD1 (6 bases). The CDR3 is 16 residues long. V was shortened by 1 base and J by 2 bases, with 15 bases between the two germline ends. In germline, CDR1 is MGHRA, CDR2 YSYEKL. CDR3 nucleotides: TGCGCCAGCAGCCAAGCCCCAAACAGGGACCCCTACGAGCAGTACTTC. Residues: CASSQAPNRDPYEQYF.

This sequence joins TRBV7-6 and TRBJ2-1, with 14 bases fitting TRBD2. CDR3 length: 15 amino acids. Trimming cost V 7 bases and J 10 bases; bases outside gene matches: 9. The germline CDR1 and CDR2 sequences are SGHVS and FNYEAQ. CDR3 coding DNA: TGTGCCAGCACCCCGACTAGCGGGGGGGCAGTCGAGCAGTTCTTC. Translated, it gives CASTPTSGGAVEQFF.

The gene calls are TRBV2 and TRBJ2-3, with TRBD2 matching 9 bases. The CDR3 is 18 residues long. Trimming took 8 bases from V and 1 from J; bases not matched to a gene: 16. CDR1 and CDR2 from the germline V gene are SNHLY and FYNNEI. The CDR3 region is CASQEGSGGVGGTDTQYF. DNA for the CDR3: TGTGCCAGCCAAGAGGGTAGCGGGGGAGTTGGAGGCACAGATACGCAGTATTTT.

The rearrangement joins TRBV30 to TRBJ1-4; D is possibly TRBD1 (6 bases). The CDR3 covers 15 residues. V lost 5 bases to trimming and J lost 5 bases, with 18 bases between them. Germline CDR1 is GTSNPN and CDR2 is SVGIG (reference sequence). The chain's CDR3 is CAWGGGLPGNEKLFF. The CDR3 DNA is TGTGCCTGGGGAGGGGGGCTTCCCGGGAATGAAAAACTGTTTTTT.

The chain links TRBV7-9 to TRBJ2-7; tentatively, D is TRBD2 (6 bases). The CDR3 loop spans 15 amino acids. V was trimmed by 4 bases and J by 5 bases, leaving 18 bases between them. CDR1 SEHNR and CDR2 FQNEAQ come from the germline V gene (reference sequence). In nucleotides, the CDR3 is TGTGCCAGCAGCTCAGAAATGGGGGAGGCCCACGAGCAGTACTTC. Protein product: CASSSEMGEAHEQYF.

The rearrangement links TRBV4-1 to TRBJ2-2, with TRBD2 identical over 8 bases. The germline V gene encodes CDR1 MGHRA and CDR2 YSYEKL. After removal of 5 bases from V and 7 bases from J, the junction contained 9 bases not matched to a gene. The CDR3 has 15 residues. CDR3 sequence (DNA): TGCGCCAGCAGCTCCCAGCGGGGGCAAGACGGGGAGCTGTTTTTT. Translated: CASSSQRGQDGELFF.

The genes are TRBV4-2 and TRBJ1-2; D remains ambiguous. CDR1 and CDR2 (germline): LGHNA, YNFKEQ. Deletions cut 0 bases from V and 5 bases from J, with 7 bases between. The CDR3 runs to 13 residues. The CDR3 sequence is CASSQDRGYGYTF. CDR3 nucleotide sequence: TGTGCCAGCAGCCAAGATCGGGGTTATGGCTACACCTTC.